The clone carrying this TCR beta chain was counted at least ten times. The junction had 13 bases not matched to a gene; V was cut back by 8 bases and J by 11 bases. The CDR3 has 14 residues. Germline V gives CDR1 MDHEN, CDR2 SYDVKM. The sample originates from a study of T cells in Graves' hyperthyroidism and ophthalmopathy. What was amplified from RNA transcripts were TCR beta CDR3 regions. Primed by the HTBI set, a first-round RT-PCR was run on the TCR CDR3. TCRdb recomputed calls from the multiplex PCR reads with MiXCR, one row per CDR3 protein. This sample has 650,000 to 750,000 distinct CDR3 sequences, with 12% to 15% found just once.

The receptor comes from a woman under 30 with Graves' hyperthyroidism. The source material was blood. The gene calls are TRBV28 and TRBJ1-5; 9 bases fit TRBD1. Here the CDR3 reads CASAPGQGQMAQHF. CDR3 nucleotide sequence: TGTGCCAGCGCACCGGGACAGGGCCAGATGGCCCAGCATTTT.